These 15 T cell receptor beta chains were sequenced from one sample in a study of T cell repertoires in cytomegalovirus infection. TCRdb reprocessed the reads via MiXCR and lists one record per CDR3 protein. This table has roughly 310,000 distinct CDR3 sequences, roughly 15% appearing once. Sequencing used PBMCs. Receptors were obtained from a human donor in good health (CMV status not recorded). Some clones in this sample may be carry-over from other donors' samples.

V and J are TRBV3-1 and TRBJ2-7, with a tentative D call TRBD1 (7 bases). With 4 bases removed from V and 5 bases from J, the gap between germline ends came to 18 bases. Per the germline V gene, CDR1 is LGHDT and CDR2 is YNNKEL (reference sequence). CDR3 length equals 15 residues. The DNA of the CDR3 is TGTGCCAGCAGCCTACAGGGGAGGAGAGGGGACGAGCAGTACTTC. It is translated as CASSLQGRRGDEQYF.

The chain carries TRBV6-8 and TRBJ1-1; D not resolved. This CDR3 is 13 amino acids long. With 6 bases removed from V and 4 bases from J, the gap between germline ends came to 12 bases. Germline V lookup: CDR1 MNHGY, CDR2 SAAAGT. The CDR3 region is CASSPPGSTEAFF. DNA of the CDR3: TGTGCCAGCAGCCCGCCGGGGTCCACTGAAGCTTTCTTT.

This clonotype occurred a few times. The chain joins TRBV4-1 to TRBJ2-1; TRBD2 matches at 11 bases. The CDR3 runs to 17 residues. Germline V gives CDR1 MGHRA, CDR2 YSYEKL. V shed 4 bases and J 0 bases; nucleotides not matched to a gene: 5. The DNA for the CDR3 is TGCGCCAGCAGCCCGGGACTAGCGGAAAGCTCCTACAATGAGCAGTTCTTC. Protein: CASSPGLAESSYNEQFF.

This clonotype was observed a few times. This chain joins TRBV7-9 and TRBJ2-1; 8 bases fit TRBD1. Germline CDR1 reads SEHNR; CDR2 reads FQNEAQ (reference sequence). V shed 5 bases and J 9 bases; nucleotides not matched to a gene: 21. The CDR3 spans 18 residues. The CDR3 sequence: CASSPLTGGRGTGGEQFF. In DNA, the CDR3 is TGTGCCAGCAGCCCCTTAACAGGGGGGAGAGGGACCGGCGGTGAGCAGTTCTTC. Full variable domain (outside the CDR3, taken from reference TRBV7-9 and TRBJ2-1): DTGVSQNPRHKITKRGQNVTFRCDPISEHNRLYWYRQTLGQGPEFLTYFQNEAQLEKSRLLSDRFSAERPKGSFSTLEIQRTEQGDSAMYLCASSPLTGGRGTGGEQFFGPGTRLTVL.

This clonotype was counted between two and nine times. The chain's CDR3 is CASSQIGGTADEKLFF. The DNA of the CDR3 is TGCGCCAGCAGCCAGATTGGGGGGACAGCGGATGAAAAACTGTTTTTT. J is TRBJ1-4 and V is TRBV4-1; 7 bases line up with TRBD1. This CDR3 spans 16 amino acids. Germline trimming cut 3 bases from V and 6 bases from J; bases unmatched to any gene: 10. The germline V gene encodes CDR1 MGHRA and CDR2 YSYEKL.

This clonotype was detected a few times. The rearrangement links TRBV6-6 to TRBJ1-5; D not certain. Trimming left V 2 bases short and J 0 bases short, with 8 bases between. Per germline, CDR1 MNHNY and CDR2 SVGAGI (reference sequence). The CDR3 spans 15 residues. The CDR3 sequence: CASSYPGYSNQPQHF. Written as DNA, the CDR3 is TGTGCCAGCAGTTACCCGGGCTATAGCAATCAGCCCCAGCATTTT.

This clonotype was recorded many times. The chain couples TRBV7-2 to TRBJ2-2, with 8 bases matching TRBD2. V gave up 3 bases and J gave up 4 bases; unmatched junction bases: 4. The CDR3 extends over 15 amino acids. Germline V CDR1 and CDR2: SGHTA, FQGNSA. CDR3 region: CASSFSAGATGELFF. The CDR3, as DNA: TGTGCCAGCAGCTTTTCAGCGGGGGCCACCGGGGAGCTGTTTTTT.

This clonotype came up a few times. V and J are TRBV20-1 and TRBJ2-5; TRBD1 might be the D (6 bases). This CDR3 is built from 17 residues. Germline CDR1 and CDR2: DFQATT and SNEGSKA (reference sequence). Trimming shortened V by 1 base and J by 1 base, and 19 bases separated the two germline ends. The CDR3 region is CSARVWTGTPPQETQYF. The DNA of the CDR3 is TGCAGTGCTAGAGTCTGGACCGGGACACCGCCCCAAGAGACCCAGTACTTC.

The chain carries TRBV12-5 and TRBJ2-5; D not certain. Germline loops: CDR1 LGHNT, CDR2 FRNRAP. Trimming cost V 3 bases and J 9 bases, with 14 bases left between them. The CDR3 extends over 13 amino acids. DNA of the CDR3: TGTGCTAGTGGTTTCGAGGACCTCCCGGCCCAGTACTTC. Translated, it gives CASGFEDLPAQYF.

The gene calls are TRBV20-1 and TRBJ2-5, with 10 bases aligning to TRBD2. The germline V gene encodes CDR1 DFQATT and CDR2 SNEGSKA (reference sequence). With V trimmed by 2 bases and J by 2 bases, 5 bases remained unmatched. The CDR3 consists of 15 residues. The CDR3 is CSARPTAGGQETQYF. CDR3 sequence (DNA): TGCAGTGCTAGACCCACAGCGGGGGGGCAAGAGACCCAGTACTTC.

In its sample, this clonotype was seen many times. The chain couples TRBV12-3 or TRBV12-4 to TRBJ2-1; 10 positions match TRBD2. Trimming took 3 bases from V and 10 from J; bases not matched to a gene: 9. The CDR3 spans 15 residues. CDR3 in amino acids: CASSFSTSGAQEQFF. The CDR3 DNA is TGTGCCAGCAGTTTCAGCACTAGCGGGGCCCAGGAGCAGTTCTTC.

The genes are TRBV10-3 and TRBJ1-5; TRBD1 matches 9 bases. CDR3 length: 15 amino acids. CDR1 is ENHRY, CDR2 SYGVKD, per germline. With 3 bases clipped from V and 7 bases from J, the junction kept 7 bases outside the gene matches. The DNA for the CDR3 is TGTGCCATCAGTGATCCCGGGACAGGGCTGCAGCCCCAGCATTTT. The encoded protein is CAISDPGTGLQPQHF.

The chain links TRBV24-1 to TRBJ1-5, with 7 bases fitting TRBD1. CDR3 size: 15 residues. V shed 4 bases and J 2 bases; nucleotides not matched to a gene: 4. The germline CDR1 and CDR2 sequences are KGHDR and SFDVKD. In DNA, the CDR3 is TGTGCCACCAGTGACACAGGGGCTGGCAATCAGCCCCAGCATTTT. This codes for CATSDTGAGNQPQHF.

This clonotype came up many times. The chain combines TRBV11-2 with TRBJ2-1; 9 bases are a match to TRBD2. From germline, CDR1 is SGHAT and CDR2 FQNNGV. This CDR3 is built from 15 residues. The V gene end was trimmed by 5 bases and the J gene end by 5 bases; junction bases not matched to a gene: 7. The CDR3 region has the DNA TGTGCCAGCAGCCGCGGGCGGGGGGGAAACAATGAGCAGTTCTTC. Protein sequence: CASSRGRGGNNEQFF.

V and J are TRBV4-3 and TRBJ2-1; 9 bases agree with TRBD2. Losses at the gene ends were 0 bases for V and 9 bases for J; bases not matched to a gene: 6. Germline CDR1 LGHNA, CDR2 YSLEER. This CDR3 spans 15 amino acids. The CDR3 DNA sequence: TGCGCCAGCAGCCAAGATCTAGCGGGGTATGGTGAGCAGTTCTTC. Translating it yields CASSQDLAGYGEQFF.